The TCR beta chain under discussion was sequenced for a study of OX40 agonist ivuxolimab in advanced cancers. CDR1 is SGDLS, CDR2 YYNGEE, per germline. The CDR3 sequence is 15 residues long. The trim removed 2 bases at V and 5 bases at J, leaving 5 bases unmatched. Here immunoSEQ multiplex PCR was the method, and the copy in TCRdb shows in-frame clones only, minus some. The repertoire consists of about 20,000 clones, with 83% occurring once and the leading ten covering 45% to 55%. This specimen was CD4+ or CD8+ T cells sorted from blood, taken in a trial of the OX40 agonist ivuxolimab. This TCR derives from an adult with an advanced solid tumor such as melanoma, head and neck, liver or kidney cancer. This sequence joins TRBV9 and TRBJ2-3; 10 nucleotides match TRBD2. The CDR3 protein is CASSVSGGAGDTQYF. CDR3 in DNA: TGTGCCAGCAGCGTGAGCGGGGGGGCAGGAGATACGCAGTATTTT.